This T cell receptor (beta chain) was identified during a study of cytomegalovirus exposure and HLA in healthy donors. Study-level findings and limits: Owing to their indistinguishability, certain V segments, notably TRBV6-2 and TRBV6-3, were excluded. Specificity of three CMV-associated chains for CMV antigens was verified in vitro. For presence/absence analyses, sequencing depth was assumed to be roughly uniform across donors. Later analysis showed TCR association rates varying by HLA locus, highest for DRB1 and lowest for HLA-C.

The germline V gene encodes CDR1 SGHRS and CDR2 YFSETQ. Trimming removed 3 bases at V and 4 bases at J, with 11 bases between. This CDR3 comprises 13 residues. Of note for this clone: The antigen remains undetermined.

PCR primers comprised 60 Vbeta and 13 Jbeta primers. Assay: immunoSEQ multiplex PCR; the TCRdb copy retains only in-frame clones and omits some. Of about 140,000 clones listed, 70% to 80% are singletons. J is TRBJ2-7 and V is TRBV5-1, with D possibly matching TRBD2 (6 bases). This TCR was sampled from a female donor in good health and CMV-seronegative. Specimen: PBMCs. In nucleotides, the CDR3 is TGCGCCAGCAGCTCGGGACTCGCTTACGAGCAGTACTTC. This translates into CASSSGLAYEQYF.